These 30 T cell receptor beta chains share one sample of origin, sequenced in a study of T-cell memory formation after mild COVID-19. From the 5' RACE reads, TCRdb called clonotypes with MiXCR, one entry per CDR3 protein. The repertoire includes 340,000 or so distinct CDR3 sequences, over 10% of them detected once, and about a fifth sits in the top ten. The source material was PBMCs or a T cell subset sorted from them (not recorded which). Every receptor here comes from a man younger than 35 who had mild COVID-19 (a few samples of this study predate the infection). Cell type and time point are not known.

The chain employs TRBV29-1 and TRBJ1-1, with D possibly being TRBD1 (5 bases). CDR1 is SQVTM and CDR2 is ANQGSEA in the germline V gene. V was clipped by 6 bases and J by 6 bases, with 14 bases between them. The CDR3 totals 12 residues. CDR3 residues: CSVGAGAPEAFF. DNA of the CDR3: TGCAGCGTCGGGGCCGGGGCTCCTGAAGCTTTCTTT. The full variable domain, its missing parts supplied by reference TRBV29-1 and TRBJ1-1, is SAVISQKPSRDICQRGTSLTIQCQVDSQVTMMFWYRQQPGQSLTLIATANQGSEATYESGFVIDKFPISRPNLTFSTLTVSNMSPEDSSIYLCSVGAGAPEAFFGQGTRLTVV.

This chain links TRBV7-9 with TRBJ1-1; 7 bases line up with TRBD1. V lost 5 bases, J lost 1 base, and 7 bases stayed unmatched. The CDR3 is 15 amino acids. Germline assignment: CDR1 SEHNR and CDR2 FQNEAQ (reference sequence). The CDR3 DNA is TGTGCCAGCAGCCACAAAGGGACAGCGAACACTGAAGCTTTCTTT. Protein product: CASSHKGTANTEAFF.

This clonotype was seen at least ten times. V gene TRBV7-2 combines with J gene TRBJ1-1; D is uncertain. This CDR3 contains 13 residues. Germline CDR1 SGHTA, CDR2 FQGNSA. Deletions cut 2 bases from V and 3 bases from J, with 7 bases between. This chain's CDR3 is CASSLQWDTEAFF. CDR3 in DNA: TGTGCCAGCAGCTTACAGTGGGACACTGAAGCTTTCTTT.

This clonotype has only a few counts. The CDR3 DNA is TGTGCCAGCAGTTTATCGCAGGGTAGCACTGAAGCTTTCTTT. As protein: CASSLSQGSTEAFF. The rearrangement joins TRBV27 to TRBJ1-1, with D tentatively TRBD1 (5 bases). Germline-derived CDR1 and CDR2 are MNHEY and SMNVEV (reference sequence). This CDR3 comprises 14 residues. Trimming pared 0 bases from V and 4 bases from J, leaving 9 bases between.

This clonotype has more than one count but fewer than ten. The rearrangement uses TRBV5-5 and TRBJ2-1, with TRBD2 matching over 12 bases. The CDR3 runs 15 residues. Per the germline V gene, CDR1 is SGHKS and CDR2 is YYEKEE (reference sequence). V lost 4 bases to trimming and J lost 7 bases; unmatched junction nucleotides: 6. The CDR3 sequence: CASSIWTSGANEQFF. CDR3 nucleotides: TGTGCCAGCAGCATATGGACTAGCGGGGCGAATGAGCAGTTCTTC.

The sample holds a few counts of this clonotype. V is TRBV24-1 and J is TRBJ1-5, with D possibly matching TRBD1 (5 bases). Germline loops: CDR1 KGHDR, CDR2 SFDVKD. There are 14 residues in the CDR3. V gave up 6 bases and J gave up 0 bases, with 8 bases separating them. CDR3 protein: CATSKGYSNQPQHF. As DNA, the CDR3 is TGTGCCACCAGTAAGGGGTATAGCAATCAGCCCCAGCATTTT.

This clonotype was detected a few times. This CDR3 is CASSGETGDTQYF. In DNA, the CDR3 is TGCGCCAGCAGTGGGGAGACGGGAGATACGCAGTATTTT. The rearrangement links TRBV10-1 to TRBJ2-3; TRBD2 is a possible D gene (5 bases). The CDR3 loop spans 13 amino acids. V was clipped by 4 bases and J by 5 bases, with 10 bases between them. Per germline, CDR1 WNHNN and CDR2 SYGVQD (reference sequence).

This clonotype appeared a single time. J is TRBJ2-7 and V is TRBV5-6; 10 positions agree with TRBD1. The CDR3 length is 15 residues. Germline CDR1 SGHDT, CDR2 YYEEEE. The ends lost 0 bases at V and 7 bases at J; junction bases unmatched: 7. The CDR3 region has the DNA TGTGCCAGCAGCTTGGGAGGGACAGGGGAAGGGGAGCAGTACTTC. This sequence encodes CASSLGGTGEGEQYF.

In this sample, this clonotype turned up a few times. This chain connects TRBV10-3 to TRBJ2-3, with 14 bases aligning to TRBD2. The CDR3 is 18 residues long. V trimming: 0 bases; J trimming: 1 base; junction bases outside the gene matches: 3. Germline values: CDR1 ENHRY, CDR2 SYGVKD. CDR3 in amino acids: CAISESRLAGGRTDTQYF. CDR3 DNA sequence: TGTGCCATCAGTGAGTCCCGACTAGCGGGGGGGCGCACAGATACGCAGTATTTT.

The chain employs TRBV19 and TRBJ2-1; D possibly uses TRBD1 or TRBD2 (5 bases each). The CDR3 covers 14 residues. With 6 bases removed from V and 0 bases from J, the gap between germline ends came to 9 bases. The germline gives CDR1 LNHDA, CDR2 SQIVND (reference sequence). The CDR3 sequence is CASRPGPSYNEQFF. Here the CDR3 DNA reads TGTGCCAGTAGACCGGGACCCTCCTACAATGAGCAGTTCTTC. Together with reference TRBV19 and TRBJ2-1, the CDR3 gives the full variable domain: DGGITQSPKYLFRKEGQNVTLSCEQNLNHDAMYWYRQDPGQGLRLIYYSQIVNDFQKGDIAEGYSVSREKKESFPLTVTSAQKNPTAFYLCASRPGPSYNEQFFGPGTRLTVL.

This clonotype came up a few times. The gene calls are TRBV12-3 or TRBV12-4 and TRBJ2-1; D call uncertain. V lost 7 bases to trimming and J lost 4 bases, with 11 bases between them. The CDR3 loop spans 13 amino acids. This CDR3 reads CASTPPVYNEQFF. In DNA form, the CDR3 reads TGTGCCAGCACTCCGCCAGTTTACAATGAGCAGTTCTTC.

The chain is built from TRBV20-1 and TRBJ2-1; 13 nucleotides align to TRBD2. There are 15 residues in the CDR3. V lost 5 bases to trimming and J lost 5 bases; unmatched junction nucleotides: 6. Germline V lookup: CDR1 DFQATT, CDR2 SNEGSKA (reference sequence). The CDR3 spells CSAVRLAGGHNEQFF. The DNA for the CDR3 is TGCAGTGCTGTTAGACTAGCGGGGGGACACAATGAGCAGTTCTTC.

V and J are TRBV10-1 and TRBJ1-3; tentative D call: TRBD1 (6 bases). The CDR3 has 16 amino acids. The V gene's germline CDR1 is WNHNN and CDR2 SYGVQD (reference sequence). V shed 3 bases and J shed 4 bases, with 16 bases lying between them. The CDR3 loop reads CASSDGSGGSGNTIYF. The CDR3 DNA sequence: TGCGCCAGCAGTGATGGATCGGGGGGCTCAGGAAACACCATATATTTT.

This clonotype appeared many times. This chain connects TRBV9 to TRBJ2-2; D unresolved. Deletions cut 0 bases from V and 5 bases from J, with 2 bases between. Germline V gives CDR1 SGDLS, CDR2 YYNGEE. The CDR3 sequence is 12 residues long. Here the CDR3 reads CASSVGTGELFF. CDR3 DNA sequence: TGTGCCAGCAGCGTAGGGACCGGGGAGCTGTTTTTT.

The chain couples TRBV28 to TRBJ2-6; D remains ambiguous. The germline V gene has CDR1 MDHEN and CDR2 SYDVKM. This CDR3 comprises 15 residues. Trimming removed 3 bases from V and 0 bases from J, with 6 bases in between. CDR3 sequence (DNA): TGTGCCAGCAGTTTCGCCCACTCTGGGGCCAACGTCCTGACTTTC. This translates into CASSFAHSGANVLTF.

A few counts support this clonotype. The CDR3 protein is CASSSAGTGPNEQFF. The CDR3 DNA sequence: TGCGCCAGCAGCTCCGCCGGGACAGGACCCAATGAGCAGTTCTTC. The chain links TRBV5-1 to TRBJ2-1, with TRBD1 matching over 8 bases. After removal of 3 bases from V and 6 bases from J, the junction contained 8 bases not matched to a gene. Germline V lookup: CDR1 SGHRS, CDR2 YFSETQ. The CDR3 extends over 15 amino acids. Looking up the rest from reference TRBV5-1 and TRBJ2-1 gives the full variable domain: KAGVTQTPRYLIKTRGQQVTLSCSPISGHRSVSWYQQTPGQGLQFLFEYFSETQRNKGNFPGRFSGRQFSNSRSEMNVSTLELGDSALYLCASSSAGTGPNEQFFGPGTRLTVL.

The chain joins TRBV6-1 to TRBJ2-7; D is ambiguous. CDR3 size: 10 residues. V was pared by 3 bases and J by 5 bases, with 2 bases between. Germline loops: CDR1 MNHNS, CDR2 SASEGT. CDR3 amino acids: CASSDHEQYV. CDR3 bases: TGTGCCAGCAGTGACCACGAGCAGTACGTC.

The chain employs TRBV25-1 and TRBJ2-7, with D possibly being TRBD1 (6 bases). Trimming took off 2 bases at V and 0 bases at J, with 17 bases between the two ends. Germline V gives CDR1 MGHDK, CDR2 SYGVNS. There are 17 residues in the CDR3. The CDR3 reads CASSERVGAASSYEQYF. The DNA of the CDR3 is TGTGCCAGCAGTGAAAGAGTGGGGGCAGCAAGCTCCTACGAGCAGTACTTC.

This clonotype was recorded a few times. The chain couples TRBV20-1 to TRBJ1-4; D not certain. The CDR3 is 13 residues long. Looked up from germline, CDR1 is DFQATT and CDR2 is SNEGSKA (reference sequence). V shed 0 bases and J shed 5 bases, with 7 bases lying between them. The CDR3 loop reads CSAREGSNEKLFF. CDR3 nucleotides: TGCAGTGCTAGAGAAGGGTCGAATGAAAAACTGTTTTTT.

The CDR3 nucleotides read TGTGCCAGCAGATGGGGGCCTGGCAATCAGCCCCAGCATTTT. Residues: CASRWGPGNQPQHF. V and J are TRBV6-2 or TRBV6-3 and TRBJ1-5; tentative D call: TRBD1 (6 bases). The ends were cut back, 6 bases at V and 2 bases at J, with 11 bases in the middle. This CDR3 region has 14 residues. CDR1 and CDR2 (germline): MNHEY, SVGEGT.

This clonotype was seen a few times. J is TRBJ2-7 and V is TRBV7-9, with TRBD2 identical over 10 bases. CDR3 length: 15 amino acids. Trimming removed 1 base from V and 2 bases from J; junction bases left unmatched: 2. The germline gives CDR1 SEHNR, CDR2 FQNEAQ (reference sequence). The DNA for the CDR3 is TGTGCCAGCAGCTTAGTAGCGGGGGGAACCTACGAGCAGTACTTC. Its translation: CASSLVAGGTYEQYF.

The chain is built from TRBV2 and TRBJ2-5; 8 bases are a match to TRBD2. The CDR3 is 14 amino acids. CDR1 is SNHLY and CDR2 is FYNNEI in the germline V gene. After removal of 7 bases from V and 6 bases from J, the junction contained 10 bases not matched to a gene. The chain's CDR3 is CASTQRGGLQTQYF. The CDR3 region has the DNA TGTGCCAGCACCCAACGGGGGGGCCTTCAGACCCAGTACTTC.

This clonotype was recorded a few times. The chain links TRBV7-8 to TRBJ2-3, with no clear D. The length of the CDR3 is 11 residues. Germline values: CDR1 SGHVS, CDR2 FQNEAQ. Trimming cost V 8 bases and J 3 bases, with 6 bases left between them. The CDR3 coding sequence is TGTGCCAGCCAGAGAACAGATACGCAGTATTTT. The encoded protein is CASQRTDTQYF.

This sequence joins TRBV4-2 and TRBJ1-1; D possibly corresponds to TRBD1 (5 bases). The CDR3 length is 14 residues. Trimming took 4 bases from V and 5 from J, leaving 14 bases between them. Germline V lookup: CDR1 LGHNA, CDR2 YNFKEQ. DNA for the CDR3: TGTGCCAGCAGCCGTGGGGGGGGGAAAACTGAAGCTTTCTTT. Amino acids: CASSRGGGKTEAFF.

This CDR3 reads CSVAAGWGMNTEAFF. CDR3 nucleotides: TGCAGCGTTGCAGCCGGTTGGGGCATGAACACTGAAGCTTTCTTT. This chain links TRBV29-1 with TRBJ1-1; a weak D match, TRBD1 (5 bases). Germline CDR1 and CDR2: SQVTM and ANQGSEA. This CDR3 region has 15 residues. V lost 4 bases and J lost 0, with 15 bases in between.

This clonotype showed up just a few times. The genes are TRBV28 and TRBJ2-7; D uncertain. Germline-derived CDR1 and CDR2 are MDHEN and SYDVKM. The CDR3 extends over 12 amino acids. V was shortened by 4 bases and J by 12 bases, with 16 bases between the two germline ends. CDR3 in amino acids: CASSCRARSGYV. CDR3 in DNA: TGTGCCAGCAGTTGTCGGGCCCGGAGTGGGTACGTC.

Ten or more counts support this clonotype. The rearrangement links TRBV4-3 to TRBJ1-2; TRBD1 is a possible D gene (5 bases). V was clipped by 5 bases and J by 4 bases, with 11 bases between them. This CDR3 has 13 amino acids. Germline V gene data show CDR1 as LGHNA and CDR2 as YSLEER. CDR3 amino acids: CASSRGSLYGYTF. The CDR3 nucleotides are TGCGCCAGCAGCAGGGGCAGCCTCTATGGCTACACCTTC.

This clonotype turned up a few times. V usage is TRBV6-6 and J usage is TRBJ1-1; no definite D call. From germline, CDR1 is MNHNY and CDR2 SVGAGI (reference sequence). The CDR3 runs 11 residues. Trimming stripped 0 bases from V and 11 bases from J, with 7 bases between. The chain's CDR3 is CASSYSIAAFF. DNA of the CDR3: TGTGCCAGCAGTTACTCGATCGCGGCTTTCTTT.

The rearrangement links TRBV24-1 to TRBJ2-1, with 10 positions matching TRBD1. The J segment lost 9 bases and the V segment lost 1 base, leaving 11 bases of the junction unmatched. The CDR3 has 17 residues. The germline CDR1 and CDR2 sequences are KGHDR and SFDVKD. For the CDR3, the DNA is TGTGCCACCAGTGATTTCCCGGGGGACAGGGGTATGATTGAGCAGTTCTTC. Translated, it gives CATSDFPGDRGMIEQFF.

The chain employs TRBV4-1 and TRBJ2-1; maybe TRBD2 (7 bases). The ends were cut back, 5 bases at V and 7 bases at J, with 24 bases in the middle. The germline gives CDR1 MGHRA, CDR2 YSYEKL. The CDR3 is 17 residues long. The CDR3 reads CASSSLRGGHLGNEQFF. The CDR3 nucleotides read TGCGCCAGCAGCTCTTTGAGGGGGGGGCATTTGGGAAATGAGCAGTTCTTC.